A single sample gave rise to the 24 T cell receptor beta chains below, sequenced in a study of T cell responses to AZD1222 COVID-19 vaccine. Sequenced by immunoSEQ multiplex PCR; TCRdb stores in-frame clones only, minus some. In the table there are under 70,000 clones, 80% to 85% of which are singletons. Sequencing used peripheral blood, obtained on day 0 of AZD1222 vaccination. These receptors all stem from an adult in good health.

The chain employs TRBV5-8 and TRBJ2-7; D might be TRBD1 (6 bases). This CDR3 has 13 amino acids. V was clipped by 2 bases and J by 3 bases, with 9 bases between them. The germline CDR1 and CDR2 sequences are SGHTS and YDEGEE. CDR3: CASSFGDNYEQYF. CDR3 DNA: TGTGCCAGCAGCTTTGGGGACAACTACGAGCAGTACTTC.

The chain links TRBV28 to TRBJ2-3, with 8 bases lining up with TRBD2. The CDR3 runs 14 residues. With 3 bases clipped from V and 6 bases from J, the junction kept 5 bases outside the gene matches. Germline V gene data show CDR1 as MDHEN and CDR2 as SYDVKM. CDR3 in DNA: TGTGCCAGCAGTTTGGTCCAGCGGGAGGATACGCAGTATTTT. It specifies CASSLVQREDTQYF. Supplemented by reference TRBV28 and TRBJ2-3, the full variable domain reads DVKVTQSSRYLVKRTGEKVFLECVQDMDHENMFWYRQDPGLGLRLIYFSYDVKMKEKGDIPEGYSVSREKKERFSLILESASTNQTSMYLCASSLVQREDTQYFGPGTRLTVL.

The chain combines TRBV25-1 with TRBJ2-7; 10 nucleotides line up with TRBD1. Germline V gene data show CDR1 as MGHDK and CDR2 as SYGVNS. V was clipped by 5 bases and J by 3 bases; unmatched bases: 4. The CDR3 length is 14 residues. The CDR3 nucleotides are TGTGCCAGCAGTAGGACAGGGGGGCTCTACGAGCAGTACTTC. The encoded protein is CASSRTGGLYEQYF.

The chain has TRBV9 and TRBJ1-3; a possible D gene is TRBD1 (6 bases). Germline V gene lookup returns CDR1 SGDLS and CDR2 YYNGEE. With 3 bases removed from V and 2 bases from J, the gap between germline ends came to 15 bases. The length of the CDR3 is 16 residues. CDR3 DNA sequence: TGTGCCAGCAGCGCCAGTTTACAGGGTCCTGGAAACACCATATATTTT. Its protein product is CASSASLQGPGNTIYF. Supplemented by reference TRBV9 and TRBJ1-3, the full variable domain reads DSGVTQTPKHLITATGQRVTLRCSPRSGDLSVYWYQQSLDQGLQFLIQYYNGEERAKGNILERFSAQQFPDLHSELNLSSLELGDSALYFCASSASLQGPGNTIYFGEGSWLTVV.

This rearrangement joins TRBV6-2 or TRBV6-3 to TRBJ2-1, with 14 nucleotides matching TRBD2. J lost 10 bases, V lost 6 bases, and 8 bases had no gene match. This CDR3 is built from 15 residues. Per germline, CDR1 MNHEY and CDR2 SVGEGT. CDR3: CASSSGTSGSKEQFF. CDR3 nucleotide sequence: TGTGCCAGCAGCTCCGGGACTAGCGGGAGTAAAGAGCAGTTCTTC.

The CDR3 region has the DNA TGTGCCAGCAGTTATTTCAGGGTTGAAGCTTTCTTT. As protein: CASSYFRVEAFF. The rearrangement uses TRBV6-6 and TRBJ1-1, with D perhaps TRBD1 (5 bases). Germline V gives CDR1 MNHNY, CDR2 SVGAGI (reference sequence). V lost 3 bases and J lost 7, with 9 bases in between. The CDR3 sequence is 12 residues long.

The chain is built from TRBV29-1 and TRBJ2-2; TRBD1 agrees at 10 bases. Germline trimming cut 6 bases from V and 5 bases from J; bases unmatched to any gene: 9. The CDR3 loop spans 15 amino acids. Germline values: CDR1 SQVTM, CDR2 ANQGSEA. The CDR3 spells CSVGRTGGATGELFF. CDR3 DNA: TGCAGCGTCGGTCGGACAGGGGGGGCGACCGGGGAGCTGTTTTTT.

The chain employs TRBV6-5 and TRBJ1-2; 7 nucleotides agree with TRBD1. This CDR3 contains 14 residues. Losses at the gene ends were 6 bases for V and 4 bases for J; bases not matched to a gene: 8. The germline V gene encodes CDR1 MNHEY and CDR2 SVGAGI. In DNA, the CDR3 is TGTGCCAGCAGAGCCACAGGGGTCTTCTATGGCTACACCTTC. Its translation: CASRATGVFYGYTF.

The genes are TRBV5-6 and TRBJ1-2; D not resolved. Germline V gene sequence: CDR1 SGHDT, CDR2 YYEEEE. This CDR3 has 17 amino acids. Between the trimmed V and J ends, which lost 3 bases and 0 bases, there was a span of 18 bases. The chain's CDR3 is CASSSTVDREPNYGYTF. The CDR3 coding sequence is TGTGCCAGCAGCTCCACGGTAGATAGGGAACCTAACTATGGCTACACCTTC.

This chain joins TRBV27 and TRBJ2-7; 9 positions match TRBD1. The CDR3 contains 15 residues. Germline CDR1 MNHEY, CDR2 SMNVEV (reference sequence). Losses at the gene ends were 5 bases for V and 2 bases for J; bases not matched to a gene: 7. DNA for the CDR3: TGTGCCAGCAGTGAAAGACAGGGGGGGACCTACGAGCAGTACTTC. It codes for CASSERQGGTYEQYF.

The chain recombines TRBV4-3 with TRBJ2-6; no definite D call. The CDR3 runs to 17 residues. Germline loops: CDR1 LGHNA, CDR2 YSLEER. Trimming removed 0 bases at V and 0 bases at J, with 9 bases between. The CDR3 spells CASSQDQRSSGANVLTF. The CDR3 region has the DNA TGCGCCAGCAGCCAAGATCAACGAAGCTCTGGGGCCAACGTCCTGACTTTC.

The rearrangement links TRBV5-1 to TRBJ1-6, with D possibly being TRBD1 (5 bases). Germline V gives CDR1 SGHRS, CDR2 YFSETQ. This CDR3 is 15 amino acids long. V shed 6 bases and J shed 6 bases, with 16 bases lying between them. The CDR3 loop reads CASTVAQGGNSPLHF. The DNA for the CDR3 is TGCGCCAGCACAGTGGCCCAGGGAGGTAATTCACCCCTCCACTTT.

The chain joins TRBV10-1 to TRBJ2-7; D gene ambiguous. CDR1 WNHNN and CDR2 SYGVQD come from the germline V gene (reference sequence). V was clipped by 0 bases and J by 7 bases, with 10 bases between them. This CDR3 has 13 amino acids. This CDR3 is CASSESVVGEQYF. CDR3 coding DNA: TGCGCCAGCAGTGAGTCTGTGGTTGGTGAGCAGTACTTC.

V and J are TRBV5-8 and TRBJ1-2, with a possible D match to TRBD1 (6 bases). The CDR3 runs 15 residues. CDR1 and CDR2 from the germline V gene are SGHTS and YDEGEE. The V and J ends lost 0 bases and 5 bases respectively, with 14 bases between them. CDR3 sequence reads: CASSLVWEGDYGYTF. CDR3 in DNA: TGTGCCAGCAGCTTGGTCTGGGAGGGGGATTATGGCTACACCTTC.

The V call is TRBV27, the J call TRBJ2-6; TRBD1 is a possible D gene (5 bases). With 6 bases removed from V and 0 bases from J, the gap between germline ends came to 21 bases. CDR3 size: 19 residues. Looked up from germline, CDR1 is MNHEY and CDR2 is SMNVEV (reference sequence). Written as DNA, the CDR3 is TGTGCCAGCAGGTCCCTATTGACAGTGTCTAGCTCTGGGGCCAACGTCCTGACTTTC. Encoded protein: CASRSLLTVSSSGANVLTF.

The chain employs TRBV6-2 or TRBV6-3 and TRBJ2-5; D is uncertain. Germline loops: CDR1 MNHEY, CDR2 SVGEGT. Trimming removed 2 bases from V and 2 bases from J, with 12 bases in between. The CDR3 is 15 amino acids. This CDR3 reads CASSYLQHTQETQYF. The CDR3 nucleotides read TGTGCCAGCAGTTACCTTCAACATACACAAGAGACCCAGTACTTC.

The CDR3 loop is CASSLVWTVINYGYTF. The DNA of the CDR3 is TGTGCCAGCAGCTTAGTTTGGACAGTTATAAACTATGGCTACACCTTC. The chain couples TRBV7-2 to TRBJ1-2; D perhaps matches TRBD1 (6 bases). The CDR3 runs to 16 residues. The V and J ends lost 1 base and 2 bases respectively, with 14 bases between them. Germline CDR1 and CDR2: SGHTA and FQGNSA. The complete variable domain, with remaining parts taken from reference TRBV7-2 and TRBJ1-2, reads GAGVSQSPSNKVTEKGKDVELRCDPISGHTALYWYRQSLGQGLEFLIYFQGNSAPDKSGLPSDRFSAERTGGSVSTLTIQRTQQEDSAVYLCASSLVWTVINYGYTFGSGTRLTVV.

The CDR3 is CASSGHTDIQYF. DNA of the CDR3: TGTGCCAGCAGTGGACACACGGACATTCAGTACTTC. The chain employs TRBV9 and TRBJ2-4, with D maybe TRBD1 (5 bases). The CDR3 sequence is 12 residues long. Trimming shortened V by 5 bases and J by 8 bases, and 11 bases separated the two germline ends. From germline, CDR1 is SGDLS and CDR2 YYNGEE.

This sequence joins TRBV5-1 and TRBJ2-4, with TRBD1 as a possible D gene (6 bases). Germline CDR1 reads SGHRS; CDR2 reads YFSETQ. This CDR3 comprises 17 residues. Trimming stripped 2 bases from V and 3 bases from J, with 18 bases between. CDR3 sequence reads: CASSFTNKQGIKNIQYF. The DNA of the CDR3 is TGCGCCAGCAGCTTCACCAATAAACAGGGAATCAAAAACATTCAGTACTTC.

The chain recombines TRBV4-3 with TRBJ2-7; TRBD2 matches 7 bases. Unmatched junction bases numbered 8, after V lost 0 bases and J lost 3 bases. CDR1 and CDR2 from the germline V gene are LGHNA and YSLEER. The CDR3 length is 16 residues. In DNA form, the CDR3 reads TGCGCCAGCAGCCAAGATGCAGCGGGAAATCGCTACGAGCAGTACTTC. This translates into CASSQDAAGNRYEQYF.

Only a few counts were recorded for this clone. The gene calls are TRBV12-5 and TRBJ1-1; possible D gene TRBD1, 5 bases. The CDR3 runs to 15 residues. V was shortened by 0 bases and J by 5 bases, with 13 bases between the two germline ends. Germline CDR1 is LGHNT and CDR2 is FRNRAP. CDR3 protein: CASGLVGGRRTEAFF. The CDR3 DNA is TGTGCTAGTGGTTTGGTCGGGGGGAGGAGGACTGAAGCTTTCTTT.

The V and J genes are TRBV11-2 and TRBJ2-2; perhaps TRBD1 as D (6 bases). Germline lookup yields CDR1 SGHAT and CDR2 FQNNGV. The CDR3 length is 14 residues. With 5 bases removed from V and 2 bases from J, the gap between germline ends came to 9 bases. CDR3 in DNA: TGTGCCAGCAGCCCGGGGACAAACACCGGGGAGCTGTTTTTT. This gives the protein CASSPGTNTGELFF.

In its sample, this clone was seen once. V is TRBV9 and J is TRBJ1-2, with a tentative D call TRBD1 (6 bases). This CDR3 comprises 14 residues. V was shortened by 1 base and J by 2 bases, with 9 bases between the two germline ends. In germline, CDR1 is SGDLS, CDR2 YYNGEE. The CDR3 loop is CASSVTTGNYGYTF. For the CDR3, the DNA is TGTGCCAGCAGCGTAACTACAGGGAACTATGGCTACACCTTC.

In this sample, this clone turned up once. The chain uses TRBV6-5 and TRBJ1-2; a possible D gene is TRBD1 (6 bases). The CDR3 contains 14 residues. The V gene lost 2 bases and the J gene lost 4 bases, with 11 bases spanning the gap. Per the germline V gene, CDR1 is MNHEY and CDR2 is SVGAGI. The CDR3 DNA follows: TGTGCCAGCAGTTACGACAGGTCGACCTATGGCTACACCTTC. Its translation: CASSYDRSTYGYTF.